This record concerns one TCR beta chain sequence. Its antigen is unknown. The input lacks base qualities; no much larger clone sits a single base away. The sample comes from a study of CD8 T cells in ankylosing spondylitis listed by TCRdb under 2017. Regarding the study in general: The study set out to find disease-linked TCR variants by profiling T cell receptor beta repertoires in ankylosing spondylitis patients and healthy donors. The full study cohort comprised 25 ankylosing spondylitis patients and some 110 healthy donors. Peripheral blood was sampled, and synovial fluid was also collected from ankylosing spondylitis patients.

Synovial fluid samples were matched to blood samples from the same ankylosing spondylitis patients. General conclusions and limits of the study: Some of the motif variants had been reported before in the synovial fluid and blood of reactive arthritis patients, a finding that suggests common disease-initiation mechanisms. Significant enrichment of the disease-linked clones was reported in matched synovial fluid samples from ankylosing spondylitis patients. The disease-linked clones had a CD8+ phenotype and were found at relatively low frequencies in peripheral blood. A TCR beta motif of about eight highly homologous amino acid variants appeared characteristic of blood from ankylosing spondylitis patients.

Its CDR3 holds 15 amino acids, cysteine through phenylalanine. Only CDR3 DNA remains: 45 bases, in frame from the first base. Looking up the germline V gene yields CDR1 SGHTA and CDR2 FQGNSA. Deletion took 4 bases off V and 9 bases off J, with a span of 19 bases between the germline ends. Sequenced on an Illumina HiSeq 2500. Quantitative 5'-RACE with molecular barcodes was the method used to prepare the TCR beta libraries. In the authors' own workflow: Disease-linked TCR variants were identified with a new computational method built on a probabilistic model of VDJ rearrangement. The public reads were quality trimmed at Q25 with fastp and then assembled into clones with MiXCR by TCRdb, keeping productive beta chains. Here each entry gathers all rows of one CDR3 protein and keeps the most common genes and DNA. These V and J calls derive from TCRdb rather than the authors' analysis. Across this sample there are approximately 110,000 distinct CDR3 sequences, with around 24% seen only once. The biggest ten clones account for about 12% of the sample.

The material sequenced was synovial fluid, either unsorted or a sorted T cell fraction (not recorded which). This chain joins TRBV7-2 to TRBJ2-1; the D gene is possibly TRBD1 or TRBD2, with 5 bases matching each. The receptor's source is a male donor with ankylosing spondylitis. The CDR3 loop reads CASSSDSLGGSEQFF. Here is the DNA: TGTGCCAGCAGCTCGGATTCCCTTGGGGGAAGTGAGCAGTTCTTC.